This T cell receptor (beta chain) was found in a study of blood T cell repertoires in COVID-19. Study information: From T cells, B-cell-depleted T cells, or PBMCs came the material, which was cDNA or gDNA.

The germline V gene encodes CDR1 MNHEY and CDR2 SVGAGI. The length of the CDR3 is 13 residues. Trimming took 6 bases from V and 4 from J, leaving 13 bases between them. The assay was immunoSEQ multiplex PCR, and TCRdb's table has in-frame clones only and misses some. The data show fewer than 400,000 clones, around nine tenths seen once. Living in roughly 25 US areas, the participants were between 18 and 89 years of age. Participants had their cohort set by participant-reported clinical history. This TCR was recovered from a young man who had recovered from COVID-19. Sequences were obtained from PBMCs or T cells enriched from blood (not recorded which). The genes are TRBV6-5 and TRBJ2-7; D possibly corresponds to TRBD2 (5 bases). The CDR3 bases are TGTGCCAGCAGCCCCGGCTCGGGATACGAGCAGTACTTC. The encoded protein is CASSPGSGYEQYF.